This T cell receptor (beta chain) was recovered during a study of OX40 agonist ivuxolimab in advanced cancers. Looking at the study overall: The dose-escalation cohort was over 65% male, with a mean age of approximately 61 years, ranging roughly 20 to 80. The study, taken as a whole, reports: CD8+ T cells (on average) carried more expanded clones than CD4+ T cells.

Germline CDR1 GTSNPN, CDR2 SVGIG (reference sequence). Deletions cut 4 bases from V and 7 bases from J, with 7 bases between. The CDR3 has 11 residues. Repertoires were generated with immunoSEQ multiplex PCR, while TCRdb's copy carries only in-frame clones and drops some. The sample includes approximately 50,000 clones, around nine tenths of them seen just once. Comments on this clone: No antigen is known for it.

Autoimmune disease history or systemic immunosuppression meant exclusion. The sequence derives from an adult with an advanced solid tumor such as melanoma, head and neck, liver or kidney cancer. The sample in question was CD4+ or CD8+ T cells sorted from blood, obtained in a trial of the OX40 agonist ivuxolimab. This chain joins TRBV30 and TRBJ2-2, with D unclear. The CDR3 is CAWKGYGELFF. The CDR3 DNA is TGTGCCTGGAAAGGGTACGGGGAGCTGTTTTTT.